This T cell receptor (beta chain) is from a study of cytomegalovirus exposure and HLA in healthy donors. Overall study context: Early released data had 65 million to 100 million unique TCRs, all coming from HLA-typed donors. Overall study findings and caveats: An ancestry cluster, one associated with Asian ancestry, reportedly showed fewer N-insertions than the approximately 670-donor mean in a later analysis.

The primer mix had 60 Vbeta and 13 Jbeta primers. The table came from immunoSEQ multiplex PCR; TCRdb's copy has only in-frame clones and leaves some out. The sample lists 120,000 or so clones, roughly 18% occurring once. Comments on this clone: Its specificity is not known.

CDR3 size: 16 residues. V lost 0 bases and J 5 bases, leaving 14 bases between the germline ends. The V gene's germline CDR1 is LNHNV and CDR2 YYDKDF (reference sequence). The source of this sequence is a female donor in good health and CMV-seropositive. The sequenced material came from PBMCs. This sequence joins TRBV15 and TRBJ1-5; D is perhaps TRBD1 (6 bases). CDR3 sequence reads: CATSRDSGTMDQPQHF. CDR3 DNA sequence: TGTGCCACCAGCAGAGATAGTGGGACAATGGATCAGCCCCAGCATTTT.